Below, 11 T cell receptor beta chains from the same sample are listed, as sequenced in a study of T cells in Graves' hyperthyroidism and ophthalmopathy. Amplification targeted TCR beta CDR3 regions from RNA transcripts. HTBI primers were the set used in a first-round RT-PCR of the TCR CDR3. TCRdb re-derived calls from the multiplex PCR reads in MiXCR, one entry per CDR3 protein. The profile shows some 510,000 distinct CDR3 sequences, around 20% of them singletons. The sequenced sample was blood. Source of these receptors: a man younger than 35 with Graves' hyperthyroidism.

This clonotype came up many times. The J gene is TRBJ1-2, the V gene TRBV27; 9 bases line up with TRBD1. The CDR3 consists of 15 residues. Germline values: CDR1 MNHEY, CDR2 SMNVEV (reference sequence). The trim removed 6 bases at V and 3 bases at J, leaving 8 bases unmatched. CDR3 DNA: TGTGCCAGCAGCGCTCCGGGACAGGGCCACTATGGCTACACCTTC. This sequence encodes CASSAPGQGHYGYTF.

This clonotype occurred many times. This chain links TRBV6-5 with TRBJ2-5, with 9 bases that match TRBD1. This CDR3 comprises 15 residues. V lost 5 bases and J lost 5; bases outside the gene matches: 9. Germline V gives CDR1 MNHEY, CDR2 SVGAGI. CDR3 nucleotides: TGTGCCAGCAGTCCACTTACAGGGGGCTTGGAGACCCAGTACTTC. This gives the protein CASSPLTGGLETQYF.

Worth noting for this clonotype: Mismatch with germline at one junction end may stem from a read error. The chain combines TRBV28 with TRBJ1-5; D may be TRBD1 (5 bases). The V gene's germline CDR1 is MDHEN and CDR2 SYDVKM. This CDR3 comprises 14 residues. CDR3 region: CASSLQGGNQPQQF. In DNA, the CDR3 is TGTGCCAGCAGTCTGCAGGGAGGCAATCAGCCCCAGCAGTTT.

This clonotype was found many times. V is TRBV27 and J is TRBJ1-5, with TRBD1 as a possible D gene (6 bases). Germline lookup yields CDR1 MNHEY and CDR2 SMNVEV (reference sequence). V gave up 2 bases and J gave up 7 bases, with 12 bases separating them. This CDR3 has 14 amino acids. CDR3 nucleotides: TGTGCCAGCAGTTTACAGGGACAAGGACAGCCCCAGCATTTT. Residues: CASSLQGQGQPQHF.

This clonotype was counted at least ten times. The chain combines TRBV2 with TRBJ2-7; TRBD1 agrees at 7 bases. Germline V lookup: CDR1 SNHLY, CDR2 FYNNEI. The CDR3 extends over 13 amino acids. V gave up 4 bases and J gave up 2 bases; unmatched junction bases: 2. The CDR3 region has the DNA TGTGCCAGCAGTGGGGACAGAGCCTACGAGCAGTACTTC. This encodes CASSGDRAYEQYF.

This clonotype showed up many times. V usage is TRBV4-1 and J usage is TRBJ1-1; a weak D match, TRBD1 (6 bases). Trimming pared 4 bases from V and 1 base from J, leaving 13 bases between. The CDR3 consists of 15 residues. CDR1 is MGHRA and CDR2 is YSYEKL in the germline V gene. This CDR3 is CASSPVRGGNTEAFF. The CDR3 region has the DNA TGCGCCAGCAGCCCTGTACGAGGGGGGAACACTGAAGCTTTCTTT.

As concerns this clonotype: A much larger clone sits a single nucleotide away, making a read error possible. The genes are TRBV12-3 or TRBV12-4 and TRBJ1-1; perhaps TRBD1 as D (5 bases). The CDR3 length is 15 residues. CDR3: CASSPSQGENTEACF. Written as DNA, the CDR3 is TGTGCCAGCAGTCCATCGCAGGGTGAGAACACTGAAGCTTGCTTT.

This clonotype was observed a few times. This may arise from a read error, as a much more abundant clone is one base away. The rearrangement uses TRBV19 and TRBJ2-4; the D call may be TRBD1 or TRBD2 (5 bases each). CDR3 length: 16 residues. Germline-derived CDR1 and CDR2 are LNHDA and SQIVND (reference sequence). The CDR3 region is CASSSGTHLAKNMQYF. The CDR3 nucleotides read TGTGCCAGTAGTTCCGGGACCCACCTAGCCAAAAACATGCAGTACTTC.

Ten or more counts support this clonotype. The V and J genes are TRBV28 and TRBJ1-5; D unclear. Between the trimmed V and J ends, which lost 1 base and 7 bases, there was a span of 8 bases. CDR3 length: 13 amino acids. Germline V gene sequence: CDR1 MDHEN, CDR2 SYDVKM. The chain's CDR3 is CASSLSPGQPQHF. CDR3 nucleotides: TGTGCCAGCAGTTTATCGCCCGGACAGCCCCAGCATTTT.

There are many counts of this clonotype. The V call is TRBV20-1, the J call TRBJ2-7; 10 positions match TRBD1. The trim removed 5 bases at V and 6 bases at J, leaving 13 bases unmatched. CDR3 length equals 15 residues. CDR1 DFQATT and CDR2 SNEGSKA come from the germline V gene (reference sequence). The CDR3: CSAYNPGQGWPEQYF. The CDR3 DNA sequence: TGCAGTGCTTACAATCCGGGACAGGGGTGGCCCGAGCAGTACTTC.

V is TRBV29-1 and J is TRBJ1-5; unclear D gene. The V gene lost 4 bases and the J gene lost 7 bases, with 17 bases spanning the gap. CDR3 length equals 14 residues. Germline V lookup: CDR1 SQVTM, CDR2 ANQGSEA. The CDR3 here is CSVAGGRLGQPQHF. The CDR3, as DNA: TGCAGCGTTGCGGGTGGACGACTGGGGCAGCCCCAGCATTTT.